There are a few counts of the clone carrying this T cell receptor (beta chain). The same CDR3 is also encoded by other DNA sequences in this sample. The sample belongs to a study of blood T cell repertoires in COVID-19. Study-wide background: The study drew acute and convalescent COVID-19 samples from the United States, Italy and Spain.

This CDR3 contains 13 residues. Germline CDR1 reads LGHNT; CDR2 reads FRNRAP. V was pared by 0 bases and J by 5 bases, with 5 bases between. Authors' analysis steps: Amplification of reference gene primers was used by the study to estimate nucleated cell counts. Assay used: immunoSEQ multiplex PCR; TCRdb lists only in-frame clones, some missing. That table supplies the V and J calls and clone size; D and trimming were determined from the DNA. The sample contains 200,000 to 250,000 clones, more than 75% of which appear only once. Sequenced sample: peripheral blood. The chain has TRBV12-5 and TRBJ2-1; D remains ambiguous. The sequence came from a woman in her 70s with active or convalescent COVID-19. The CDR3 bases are TGTGCTAGTGGTTTGGTTATTAACAATGAGCAGTTCTTC. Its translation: CASGLVINNEQFF.